A selection of T cell receptor beta chains follows, all from one sample in a study of shared clonotypes between healthy human individuals. Profiling relied on immunoSEQ multiplex PCR, and the TCRdb table lists in-frame clones only, not all of them. This table has about 710,000 clones, 72% appearing once. Sequencing was carried out using memory CD4+ T cells sorted from blood. Receptors originate from a young woman in good health. Both conserved end residues are part of each CDR3. A D gene is named only where the DNA matches it firmly. Part of the rows lack a size; the others show once, few, many or a class for expanded clones.

d_gene | abundance | j_gene | v_gene | CDR3aa | CDR3nt
. | . | TRBJ1-5 | TRBV6-5 | CASSYPSGPQHF | TGTGCCAGCAGTTACCCCTCAGGGCCCCAGCATTTT
TRBD2 | . | TRBJ2-1 | TRBV7-9 | CASSPPGGSAYNEQFF | TGTGCCAGCAGTCCACCCGGCGGGAGCGCCTACAATGAGCAGTTCTTC
. | few | TRBJ1-5 | TRBV2 | CASSERTRERPQHF | TGTGCCAGCAGTGAAAGAACACGGGAAAGACCCCAGCATTTT
. | . | TRBJ2-7 | TRBV4-1 | CASSQAPGRVYEQYF | TGCGCCAGCAGCCAAGCCCCCGGCAGGGTCTACGAGCAGTACTTC
TRBD1 | . | TRBJ1-1 | TRBV28 | CASSPLPGTGGIGEAFF | TGTGCCAGCAGTCCGCTCCCCGGGACAGGGGGCATTGGTGAAGCTTTCTTT
. | . | TRBJ2-4 | TRBV11-3 | CASSSDSIQYF | TGTGCCAGCAGCTCCGACTCAATTCAGTACTTC
. | . | TRBJ2-5 | TRBV18 | CASSRIGGSRETQYF | TGTGCCAGCTCACGTATAGGGGGATCTAGAGAGACCCAGTACTTC
. | . | TRBJ2-6 | TRBV27 | CASSATGVRSGANVLTF | TGTGCCAGCAGTGCGACAGGAGTCCGCTCTGGGGCCAACGTCCTGACTTTC
. | . | TRBJ2-7 | TRBV25-1 | CASSRSSYEQYF | TGTGCCAGTTCTCGCAGCTCCTACGAGCAGTACTTC
. | . | TRBJ1-5 | TRBV19 | CASSIRGSNQPQHF | TGTGCCAGTAGTATAAGAGGTAGCAATCAGCCCCAGCATTTT
TRBD2 | once | TRBJ2-1 | TRBV19 | CASSRLAGGAWNEQFF | TGTGCCAGTAGTAGACTAGCGGGGGGGGCTTGGAATGAGCAGTTCTTC
TRBD2 | . | TRBJ2-1 | TRBV5-5 | CASSLGAGGRNEQFF | TGTGCCAGCAGCTTGGGGGCGGGAGGGCGGAATGAGCAGTTCTTC
. | few | TRBJ2-3 | TRBV15 | CATSRDRGAGPDTQYF | TGTGCCACCAGCAGAGATCGAGGGGCTGGTCCCGATACGCAGTATTTT
. | . | TRBJ2-1 | TRBV20-1 | CSASPRNEQFF | TGCAGTGCTTCCCCCCGCAATGAGCAGTTCTTC
. | . | TRBJ2-7 | TRBV7-6 | CASSVRPGEQYF | TGTGCCAGCAGCGTCAGGCCCGGGGAGCAGTACTTC
. | . | TRBJ1-1 | TRBV19 | CASSFIPGAEAFF | TGTGCCAGTAGTTTTATCCCTGGCGCTGAAGCTTTCTTT
. | once | TRBJ1-5 | TRBV19 | CASSPTRGWEPQHF | TGTGCCAGTAGTCCCACACGAGGCTGGGAGCCCCAGCATTTT
. | . | TRBJ1-5 | TRBV19 | CASSYDRLNQPQHF | TGTGCCAGTAGTTACGACAGGCTCAATCAGCCCCAGCATTTT
. | once | TRBJ2-7 | TRBV28 | CASSWGYEQYF | TGTGCCAGCTCTTGGGGCTACGAGCAGTACTTC
. | . | TRBJ2-7 | TRBV14 | CASSPGPGSHYEQYF | TGTGCCAGCAGCCCAGGACCCGGATCCCACTACGAGCAGTACTTC
TRBD1 | . | TRBJ2-7 | TRBV28 | CASSPAGTGDYEQYF | TGTGCCAGCAGCCCCGCCGGGACAGGAGACTACGAGCAGTACTTC
. | few | TRBJ2-7 | TRBV6-1 | CASSAGTNTYEQYF | TGTGCCAGCAGCGCCGGGACGAATACCTACGAGCAGTACTTC
. | . | TRBJ1-5 | TRBV18 | CASSGQYSNQPQHF | TGTGCCAGCTCAGGACAGTATAGCAATCAGCCCCAGCATTTT
. | . | TRBJ1-5 | TRBV28 | CASSSGHVDNQPQHF | TGTGCCAGCAGTTCCGGCCACGTTGACAATCAGCCCCAGCATTTT
. | . | TRBJ2-4 | TRBV9 | CASSVEEPLAKNIQYF | TGTGCCAGCAGCGTAGAGGAACCCCTAGCCAAAAACATTCAGTACTTC
. | . | TRBJ2-7 | TRBV5-4 | CASRVKGGSYEQYF | TGTGCCAGCAGAGTGAAGGGGGGCTCCTACGAGCAGTACTTC
. | . | TRBJ2-2 | TRBV10-3 | CASSTIKGELFF | TGTGCCAGTTCTACTATAAAGGGGGAGCTGTTTTTT
. | . | TRBJ2-2 | TRBV9 | CASSVGLDGELFF | TGTGCCAGCAGCGTAGGTTTGGACGGGGAGCTGTTTTTT
. | . | TRBJ2-7 | TRBV7-9 | CASSLDLSSYEQYF | TGTGCCAGCAGCTTAGATCTGTCTAGCTACGAGCAGTACTTC